This T cell receptor beta chain derives from a study of T cells in women clearing cervical HPV infection. Study-wide background: Case blood was drawn when the lesion was first found; control blood after infection became undetectable. Study-level findings and limits: CIN3+ cases had significantly higher TCR repertoire richness than controls, but evenness did not differ. Associations may precede or follow infection; HPV-specific or memory T cells were not isolated.

Of note for this clone: Its antigen is not identified.

Profiling relied on immunoSEQ multiplex PCR, and the TCRdb table lists in-frame clones only, not all of them. The sample totals roughly 28,000 clones. This clonotype originated in a woman between 18 and 70 years old with a cervical HPV16 infection that either progressed to CIN3+ or cleared (not recorded which). The specimen was blood buffy coat.

The CDR3 spells CASQKGENEKLFF. The part of the CDR3 DNA that was read is TGTGCCAGCCAAAAGGGGGAAAATGAAAAG. The chain combines TRBV18 with TRBJ2-2; weak D call: TRBD1 (6 bases). The sequenced fragment ends 3 residues before the CDR3 boundary, so the rest is inferred from the germline J gene. Germline loops: CDR1 KGHSH, CDR2 LQKENI. This CDR3 contains 13 residues.